These 16 T cell receptor beta chains came from one sample sequenced in a study of cytomegalovirus exposure and HLA in healthy donors. Vbeta (60) and Jbeta (13) primers were used in the PCR. The assay was immunoSEQ multiplex PCR, and TCRdb's table has in-frame clones only and misses some. The sample includes around 130,000 clones, roughly 79% of them seen just once. Sequences were obtained from PBMCs. These receptors were obtained from a woman between 45 and 60 years old in good health and CMV-seronegative.

V is TRBV14 and J is TRBJ2-5; possible D gene TRBD1, 5 bases. Per germline, CDR1 SGHDN and CDR2 FVKESK. V lost 0 bases and J 4 bases, leaving 9 bases between the germline ends. The CDR3 consists of 14 residues. The CDR3 spells CASSQDQGTETQYF. DNA for the CDR3: TGTGCCAGCAGCCAAGATCAGGGTACAGAGACCCAGTACTTC.

This sequence joins TRBV6-5 and TRBJ2-7; the match to TRBD1 covers 8 bases. V shed 5 bases and J 5 bases; nucleotides not matched to a gene: 11. Germline V gives CDR1 MNHEY, CDR2 SVGAGI. This CDR3 has 15 amino acids. The CDR3 loop is CASSATGTGPHEQYF. CDR3 nucleotides: TGTGCCAGCAGTGCTACCGGGACAGGCCCCCACGAGCAGTACTTC.

The chain links TRBV10-3 to TRBJ2-3; 13 nucleotides line up with TRBD2. Germline V CDR1 and CDR2: ENHRY, SYGVKD. Trimming removed 8 bases from V and 5 bases from J; junction bases left unmatched: 10. The CDR3 has 16 residues. The CDR3 nucleotides read TGTGCCATCGGAGGGACTAGCGGGATCGAGGGAGATACGCAGTATTTT. It codes for CAIGGTSGIEGDTQYF.

The chain carries TRBV14 and TRBJ1-1; TRBD1 might be the D (5 bases). CDR3 length: 13 residues. V lost 4 bases and J lost 8, with 14 bases in between. Looked up from germline, CDR1 is SGHDN and CDR2 is FVKESK. Here the CDR3 reads CASSPLGGDEAFF. The CDR3 nucleotides are TGTGCCAGCAGCCCCCTCGGGGGGGACGAAGCTTTCTTT.

This chain's CDR3 is CASSPWAGLQETQYF. The CDR3 region has the DNA TGTGCCAGCAGCCCGTGGGCGGGCCTCCAAGAGACCCAGTACTTC. The rearrangement links TRBV14 to TRBJ2-5; weak D call: TRBD2 (5 bases). The V end was cut by 4 bases, the J end by 1 base, with 13 bases between. Per germline, CDR1 SGHDN and CDR2 FVKESK. This CDR3 is built from 15 residues.

The chain has TRBV28 and TRBJ1-2; TRBD1 is a possible D gene (5 bases). Trimming removed 3 bases at V and 6 bases at J, with 14 bases between. CDR3 length: 14 amino acids. Per germline, CDR1 MDHEN and CDR2 SYDVKM. In DNA, the CDR3 is TGTGCCAGCAGTTTGGTTAACATAGGGGATGGCTACACCTTC. It encodes CASSLVNIGDGYTF.

The genes are TRBV19 and TRBJ2-3; 8 bases are shared with TRBD2. The CDR3 runs 15 residues. The V segment lost 4 bases and the J segment 4 bases; nucleotides outside the gene matches: 7. Germline loops: CDR1 LNHDA, CDR2 SQIVND (reference sequence). The CDR3 reads CASSTKSGSADTQYF. CDR3 in DNA: TGTGCCAGTAGTACCAAAAGCGGGAGTGCAGATACGCAGTATTTT.

This chain connects TRBV10-3 to TRBJ1-1; 9 bases agree with TRBD1. The CDR3 covers 15 residues. The ends lost 7 bases at V and 1 base at J; junction bases unmatched: 7. Per the germline V gene, CDR1 is ENHRY and CDR2 is SYGVKD. CDR3 in amino acids: CAINPDRGENTEAFF. The DNA of the CDR3 is TGTGCCATCAACCCGGACAGGGGTGAGAACACTGAAGCTTTCTTT.

The CDR3 loop is CASSMLGSYEQYF. Here the CDR3 DNA reads TGTGCCAGTAGTATGCTCGGGTCCTACGAGCAGTACTTC. This rearrangement joins TRBV19 to TRBJ2-7; no clear D. Between the trimmed V and J ends, which lost 3 bases and 1 base, there was a span of 7 bases. The CDR3 is made up of 13 amino acids. The V gene's germline CDR1 is LNHDA and CDR2 SQIVND (reference sequence).

V usage is TRBV5-4 and J usage is TRBJ2-7; 8 bases fit TRBD2. Germline V lookup: CDR1 SGHNT, CDR2 YYREEE (reference sequence). The junction had 8 bases not matched to a gene; V was cut back by 4 bases and J by 2 bases. The CDR3 extends over 15 amino acids. CDR3 DNA sequence: TGTGCCAGCAGCGCACCCGGGACTAGGACCTACGAGCAGTACGTC. It yields the protein CASSAPGTRTYEQYV.

V usage is TRBV29-1 and J usage is TRBJ2-3; unclear D gene. Germline V gene data show CDR1 as SQVTM and CDR2 as ANQGSEA. The CDR3 loop spans 11 amino acids. Trimming took off 6 bases at V and 6 bases at J, with 10 bases between the two ends. The CDR3 reads CSVRLVDTQYF. The CDR3 DNA sequence: TGCAGCGTCCGCTTAGTGGATACGCAGTATTTT.

The chain uses TRBV11-2 and TRBJ2-7; D remains unclear. V was trimmed by 5 bases and J by 0 bases, leaving 8 bases between them. The CDR3 loop spans 13 amino acids. Germline lookup yields CDR1 SGHAT and CDR2 FQNNGV. The CDR3 nucleotides are TGTGCCAGCAGCCAACATTCCTCCTACGAGCAGTACTTC. Amino acids: CASSQHSSYEQYF.

The gene calls are TRBV9 and TRBJ1-2; D ambiguous. The CDR3 has 15 amino acids. The V end was cut by 0 bases, the J end by 4 bases, with 13 bases between. Germline V gene sequence: CDR1 SGDLS, CDR2 YYNGEE. The CDR3 bases are TGTGCCAGCAGCGTAGTCGGCAGCCCGGGCTATGGCTACACCTTC. As protein: CASSVVGSPGYGYTF.

The table lists this clone with a count of one. The rearrangement links TRBV5-4 to TRBJ2-3; no reliable D call. Deletions cut 0 bases from V and 1 base from J, with 15 bases between. The length of the CDR3 is 17 residues. The germline CDR1 and CDR2 sequences are SGHNT and YYREEE (reference sequence). Here the CDR3 DNA reads TGTGCCAGCAGCTTGGGGCTGACTGGTTCGGGCACAGATACGCAGTATTTT. It yields the protein CASSLGLTGSGTDTQYF.

The chain has TRBV5-1 and TRBJ2-1; D is ambiguous. The V gene lost 2 bases and the J gene lost 8 bases, with 14 bases spanning the gap. The CDR3 is 14 amino acids. From germline, CDR1 is SGHRS and CDR2 YFSETQ. CDR3 nucleotides: TGCGCCAGCAGCTTAGCCGCGAGTAGAGATGAGCAGTTCTTC. Its protein is CASSLAASRDEQFF. Full variable domain (remainder filled in from reference TRBV5-1 and TRBJ2-1): KAGVTQTPRYLIKTRGQQVTLSCSPISGHRSVSWYQQTPGQGLQFLFEYFSETQRNKGNFPGRFSGRQFSNSRSEMNVSTLELGDSALYLCASSLAASRDEQFFGPGTRLTVL.

This clone was observed a few times. The rearrangement links TRBV4-3 to TRBJ2-5, with TRBD2 identical over 8 bases. The last part of the DNA fits TRBJ2-7 better; the J call may be wrong. CDR3 length: 15 residues. CDR1 and CDR2 (germline): LGHNA, YSLEER. In DNA, the CDR3 is TGCGCCAGCAGCCAAGAACTAGCGGAATCCTACGAGCAGTACTTC. This codes for CASSQELAESYEQYF.